The present entry profiles one T cell receptor beta chain with its context. As yet, its antigen is unknown. The source of the sample is a study of vaccination and CD4 T cells after COVID-19. Regarding treatment: approximately 10-day PBMC culture with coronavirus spike peptide pools or control peptides (ViraFEST assay). General study findings and limits: Of the reactive clones in convalescent patients, a median about 86% showed up only post-vaccination.

Cultured CD4+ T-cell DNA underwent Oncomine TCR Beta short-read sequencing. After culture, CD4+ T cells served as the source for genomic DNA extraction. One entry per CDR3 protein results from TCRdb running MiXCR on the PCR reads. Of some 16,000 distinct CDR3 sequences listed, 43% are singletons. The germline gives CDR1 SGHAT, CDR2 FQNNGV. The V and J ends lost 5 bases and 4 bases, in that order; junction bases with no gene match: 2. The CDR3 is made up of 13 amino acids. The chain has TRBV11-2 and TRBJ1-2; TRBD1 matches 9 bases. This sequence was found in a human donor who had recovered from COVID-19. Sequencing was performed on CD4+ T cells from blood, cultured in vitro, taken after SARS-CoV-2 vaccination. The CDR3 loop is CASSEGQGYGYTF. The DNA for the CDR3 is TGTGCCAGCAGCGAGGGACAGGGCTATGGCTACACCTTC.